This entry concerns a single T cell receptor (beta chain). Donors were grouped by their self-reported clinical history. Donors in Cohort 3 who had recovered were those with two negative PCRs, healthcare professional clearance, or resolution of their symptoms. The data are from a study of blood T cell repertoires in COVID-19. On the study more broadly: COVID-19 samples from acute and convalescent phases originated in the United States, Italy and Spain.

In the original processing: Estimation of nucleated cell counts was performed using reference gene primer amplification. Clones were read by immunoSEQ multiplex PCR, and TCRdb kept only the in-frame ones, dropping some. D and trimming were read from the DNA, whereas the V and J calls and clone size are those reported in that table. The table has over 300,000 clones, 86% seen once. Trimming shortened V by 8 bases and J by 0 bases, and 8 bases separated the two germline ends. CDR1 and CDR2 (germline): SGHTA, FQGTGA. The CDR3 length is 13 residues. V and J are TRBV7-3 and TRBJ2-1; no definite D call. The specimen sequenced was PBMCs or T cells enriched from blood (not recorded which). The source is a woman younger than 30 who had recovered from COVID-19. CDR3 bases: TGTGCCAGCGGGCTGAGCTCCTACAATGAGCAGTTCTTC. This encodes CASGLSSYNEQFF.